The entry that follows covers one TCR beta chain sequence. The repertoire was sequenced with immunoSEQ multiplex PCR; TCRdb's copy has only in-frame clones and lacks some. The sample carries about 400,000 clones, approximately 90% recorded once. Treatment: roughly 19 received Ad26.COV2.S at low or high dose, single or two shots; five or six received placebo; per-sample allocation not given. Samples came from day 63 after the first vaccine or placebo injection. Per the germline V gene, CDR1 is SEHNR and CDR2 is FQNEAQ (reference sequence). The junction had 4 bases not matched to a gene; V was cut back by 4 bases and J by 2 bases. The CDR3 loop spans 15 amino acids. The sample originates from a study of Ad26.COV2.S vaccination and SARS-CoV-2 variants.

The V and J genes are TRBV7-9 and TRBJ2-5; 10 positions agree with TRBD1. The source is a person between 18 and 59 years old who received the Ad26.COV2.S COVID-19 vaccine or a placebo. Sequencing was performed on peripheral blood, taken in a trial of Ad26.COV2.S vaccine versus placebo. The CDR3 DNA reads as TGTGCCAGCAGCTCCCCGGACAGGGGGCAAGAGACCCAGTACTTC. It translates to CASSSPDRGQETQYF.